The subject of this entry is one TCR beta chain. Trimming shortened V by 2 bases and J by 0 bases, and 9 bases separated the two germline ends. The CDR3 runs 14 residues. Per germline, CDR1 GTSNPN and CDR2 SVGIG (reference sequence). This sample is drawn from a study of Ad26.COV2.S vaccination and SARS-CoV-2 variants. Here immunoSEQ multiplex PCR was the method, and the copy in TCRdb shows in-frame clones only, minus some. The table records approximately 300,000 clones, just over 85% of them present only once. Described treatment: some 20 received Ad26.COV2.S at low or high dose, single or two shots; several received placebo; per-sample allocation not given. The study sampled participants on day 63 after the first vaccine or placebo injection.

Sequenced material: peripheral blood, taken in a trial of Ad26.COV2.S vaccine versus placebo. This sequence was found in a person between 18 and 59 years old who received the Ad26.COV2.S COVID-19 vaccine or a placebo. The chain links TRBV30 to TRBJ2-3; D uncertain. The CDR3 DNA reads as TGTGCCTGGAGTACCGGGTCTAGCACAGATACGCAGTATTTT. Amino acids: CAWSTGSSTDTQYF. Using reference TRBV30 and TRBJ2-3 for the parts outside the CDR3, the full variable domain is SQTIHQWPATLVQPVGSPLSLECTVEGTSNPNLYWYRQAAGRGLQLLFYSVGIGQISSEVPQNLSASRPQDRQFILSSKKLLLSDSGFYLCAWSTGSSTDTQYFGPGTRLTVL.